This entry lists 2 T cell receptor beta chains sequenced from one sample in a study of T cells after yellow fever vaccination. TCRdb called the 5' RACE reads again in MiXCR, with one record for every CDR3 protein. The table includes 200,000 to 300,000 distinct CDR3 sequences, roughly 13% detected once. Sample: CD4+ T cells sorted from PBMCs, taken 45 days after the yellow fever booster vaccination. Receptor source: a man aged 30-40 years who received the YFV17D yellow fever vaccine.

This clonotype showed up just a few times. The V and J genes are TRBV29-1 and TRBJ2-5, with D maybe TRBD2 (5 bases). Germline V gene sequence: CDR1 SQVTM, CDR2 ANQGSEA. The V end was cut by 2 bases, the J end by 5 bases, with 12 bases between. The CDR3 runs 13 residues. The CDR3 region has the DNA TGCAGCGTTGAATCACTAGGGCGGGAGACCCAGTACTTC. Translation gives CSVESLGRETQYF.

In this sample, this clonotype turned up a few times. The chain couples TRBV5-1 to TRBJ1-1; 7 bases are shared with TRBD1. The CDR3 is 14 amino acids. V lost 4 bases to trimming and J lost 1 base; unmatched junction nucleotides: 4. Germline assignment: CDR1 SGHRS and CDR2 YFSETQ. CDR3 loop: CASSLSGGNTEAFF. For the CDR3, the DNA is TGCGCCAGCAGCCTGTCAGGGGGGAACACTGAAGCTTTCTTT.